This T cell receptor (beta chain) emerged from a study of blood T cell repertoires in COVID-19. V lost 5 bases to trimming and J lost 0 bases; unmatched junction nucleotides: 7. The CDR3 length is 15 residues. Germline loops: CDR1 MDHEN, CDR2 SYDVKM. Profiled with immunoSEQ multiplex PCR; TCRdb holds only in-frame clones, not every one. Counted here are about 140,000 clones, about 88% occurring once; the ten biggest clones make up more than 2.5%. The table lists this clone with a count of one. The sequence was collected from a human donor with COVID-19, enrolled during active disease. The donor label of this sample is uncertain. The sequenced material came from peripheral blood. The chain is built from TRBV28 and TRBJ2-7; 7 bases align to TRBD1. The CDR3 sequence is CASSPMDRRSYEQYF. The DNA of the CDR3 is TGTGCCAGCAGTCCTATGGACAGGCGCTCCTACGAGCAGTACTTC.